Each of the 2 T cell receptor beta chains below was sequenced from the same sample in a study of blood T cell repertoires in COVID-19 (dated by TCRdb to 2020 to 2021). Libraries came from the immunoSEQ multiplex PCR assay. TCRdb obtained this table from immuneACCESS and retained in-frame rearrangements with V and J assigned. These tables miss some clones; where compared with another copy, unresolved V genes account for less than half of the shortfall, and the remainder is unexplained. The sample has fewer than 200,000 clones on record, more than 70% of them singletons. Approximately 4% of the sample is held by the ten biggest clonotypes. Sequencing was carried out using PBMCs or T cells enriched from blood (not recorded which). These receptors originate from a woman between 45 and 65 years old in a cohort exposed to, infected with or recovered from COVID-19 (not recorded which).

The gene calls are TRBV7-2 and TRBJ2-7; TRBD1 aligns across 7 bases. The CDR3 consists of 15 residues. V shed 4 bases, J shed 5 bases, and the junction held 11 bases outside the gene matches. From germline, CDR1 is SGHTA and CDR2 FQGNSA. CDR3 nucleotides: TGTGCCAGCAGCTCCCCAGACAGGGTAATAAACGAGCAGTACTTC. Its protein is CASSSPDRVINEQYF.

This clone was observed once. The chain combines TRBV6-5 with TRBJ2-7, with TRBD1 identical over 9 bases. This CDR3 has 16 residues. J gave up 0 bases and V 4 bases, and 7 bases lay outside the gene matches. Germline V gives CDR1 MNHEY, CDR2 SVGAGI. This chain's CDR3 is CASSSTRTGVSYEQYF. The CDR3 region has the DNA TGTGCCAGCAGTTCAACTAGGACAGGGGTCTCCTACGAGCAGTACTTC.